This T cell receptor (beta chain) emerged from a study of blood T cell repertoires in COVID-19. This clone was seen just once. Recovery among Cohort 3 donors was established by two negative PCRs, clearance, or symptom resolution. There are 17 residues in the CDR3. V was cut by 8 bases and J by 4 bases, with 26 bases left in between. Germline CDR1 and CDR2: WSHSY and SAAADI. Some clones are missing from TCRdb's copy, which holds only in-frame ones; the method was immunoSEQ multiplex PCR. The table has about 210,000 clones, more than 80% seen once; the top ten hold around 9%. The receptor comes from a man in his forties who had recovered from COVID-19. Sequenced input: PBMCs or T cells enriched from blood (not recorded which). The chain has TRBV10-2 and TRBJ1-1; D is perhaps TRBD1 (6 bases). The CDR3 protein is CASHYRTVRTDGTEAFF. CDR3 in DNA: TGCGCCAGCCACTACAGGACAGTTAGGACAGACGGCACTGAAGCTTTCTTT.